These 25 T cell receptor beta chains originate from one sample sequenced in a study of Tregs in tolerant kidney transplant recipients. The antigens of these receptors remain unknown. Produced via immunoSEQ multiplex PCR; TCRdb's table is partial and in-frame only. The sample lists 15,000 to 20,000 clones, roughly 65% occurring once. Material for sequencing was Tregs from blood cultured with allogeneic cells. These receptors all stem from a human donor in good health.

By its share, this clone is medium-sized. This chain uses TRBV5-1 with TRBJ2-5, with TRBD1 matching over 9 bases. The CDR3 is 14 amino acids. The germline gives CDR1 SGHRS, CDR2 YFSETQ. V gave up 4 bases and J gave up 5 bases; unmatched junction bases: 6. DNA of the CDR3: TGCGCCAGCAGCACCCGACAGGGGGGGGAGACCCAGTACTTC. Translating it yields CASSTRQGGETQYF.

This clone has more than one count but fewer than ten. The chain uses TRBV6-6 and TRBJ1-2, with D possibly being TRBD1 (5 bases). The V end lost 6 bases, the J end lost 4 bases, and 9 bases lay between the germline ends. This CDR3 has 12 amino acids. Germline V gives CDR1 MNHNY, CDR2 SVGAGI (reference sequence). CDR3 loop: CASRLGAYGYTF. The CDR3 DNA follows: TGTGCCAGCAGGCTCGGGGCCTATGGCTACACCTTC.

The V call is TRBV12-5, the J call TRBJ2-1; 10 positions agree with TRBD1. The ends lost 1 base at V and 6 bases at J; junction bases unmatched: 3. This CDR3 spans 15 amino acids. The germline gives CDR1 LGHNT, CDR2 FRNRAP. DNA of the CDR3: TGTGCTAGTGGTTTGGGACAGGGGGCAGTCAATGAGCAGTTCTTC. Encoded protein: CASGLGQGAVNEQFF.

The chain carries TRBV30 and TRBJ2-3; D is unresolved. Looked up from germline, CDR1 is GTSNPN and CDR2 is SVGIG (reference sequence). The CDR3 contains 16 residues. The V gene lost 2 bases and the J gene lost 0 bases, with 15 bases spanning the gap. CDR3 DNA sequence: TGTGCCTGGAGTCGGAGCCAGATCTCTAGCACAGATACGCAGTATTTT. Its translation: CAWSRSQISSTDTQYF.

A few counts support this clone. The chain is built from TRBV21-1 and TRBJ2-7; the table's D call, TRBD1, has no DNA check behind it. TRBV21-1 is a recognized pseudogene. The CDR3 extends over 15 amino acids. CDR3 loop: CASRGPDASSYEQYF. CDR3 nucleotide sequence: TGTGCCAGCAGGGGGCCGGACGCGAGCTCCTACGAGCAGTACTTC.

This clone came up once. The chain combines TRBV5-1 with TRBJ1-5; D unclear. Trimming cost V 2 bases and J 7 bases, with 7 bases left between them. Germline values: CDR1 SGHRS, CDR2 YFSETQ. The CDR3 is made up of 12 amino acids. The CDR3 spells CASSLYGQPQHF. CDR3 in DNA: TGCGCCAGCAGCTTATACGGCCAGCCCCAGCATTTT.

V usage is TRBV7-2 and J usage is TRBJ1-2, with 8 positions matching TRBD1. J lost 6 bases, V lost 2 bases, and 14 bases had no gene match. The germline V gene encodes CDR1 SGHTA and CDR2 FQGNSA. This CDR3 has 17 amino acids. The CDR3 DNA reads TGTGCCAGCAGCTTACACATAGGACAGGGAAGGGTGCATGGCTACACCTTC. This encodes CASSLHIGQGRVHGYTF.

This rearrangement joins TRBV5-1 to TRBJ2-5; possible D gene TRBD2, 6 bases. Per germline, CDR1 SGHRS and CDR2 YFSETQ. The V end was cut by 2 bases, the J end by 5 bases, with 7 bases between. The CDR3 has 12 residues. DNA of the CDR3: TGCGCCAGCAGCTTTCGGGGGGAGACCCAGTACTTC. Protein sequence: CASSFRGETQYF.

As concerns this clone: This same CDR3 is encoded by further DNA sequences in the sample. The CDR3 bases are TGTGCCAGCAGTCTCCAAATGAACACTGAAGCTTTCTTT. Its translation is CASSLQMNTEAFF. The rearrangement joins TRBV7-2 to TRBJ1-1; D not certain. The V end lost 6 bases, the J end lost 0 bases, and 8 bases lay between the germline ends. This CDR3 is built from 13 residues. The germline V gene encodes CDR1 SGHTA and CDR2 FQGNSA.

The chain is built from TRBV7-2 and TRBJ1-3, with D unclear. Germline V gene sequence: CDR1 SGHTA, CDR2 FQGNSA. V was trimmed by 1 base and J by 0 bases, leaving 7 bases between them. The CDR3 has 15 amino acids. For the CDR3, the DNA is TGTGCCAGCAGCTTAGTTTTTTACTCTGGAAACACCATATATTTT. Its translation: CASSLVFYSGNTIYF.

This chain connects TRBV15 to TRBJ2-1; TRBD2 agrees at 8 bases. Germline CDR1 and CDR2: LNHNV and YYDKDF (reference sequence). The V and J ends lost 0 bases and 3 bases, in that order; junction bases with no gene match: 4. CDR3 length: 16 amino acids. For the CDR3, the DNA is TGTGCCACCAGCAGAGATCTTGGGACTAGCTACAATGAGCAGTTCTTC. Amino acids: CATSRDLGTSYNEQFF.

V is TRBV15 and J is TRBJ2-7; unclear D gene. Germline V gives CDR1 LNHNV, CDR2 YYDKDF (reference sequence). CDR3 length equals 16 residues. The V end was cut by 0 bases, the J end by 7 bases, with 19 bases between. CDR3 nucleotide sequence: TGTGCCACCAGCAGAGATCCCTACCCACCCTACAATGAGCAGTACTTC. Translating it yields CATSRDPYPPYNEQYF.

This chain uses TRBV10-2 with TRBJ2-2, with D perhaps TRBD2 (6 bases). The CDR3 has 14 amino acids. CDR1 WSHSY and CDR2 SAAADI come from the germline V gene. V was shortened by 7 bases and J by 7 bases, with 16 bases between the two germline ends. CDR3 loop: CASTLARGGGELFF. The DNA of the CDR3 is TGCGCCAGCACCCTAGCGAGGGGTGGCGGGGAGCTGTTTTTT.

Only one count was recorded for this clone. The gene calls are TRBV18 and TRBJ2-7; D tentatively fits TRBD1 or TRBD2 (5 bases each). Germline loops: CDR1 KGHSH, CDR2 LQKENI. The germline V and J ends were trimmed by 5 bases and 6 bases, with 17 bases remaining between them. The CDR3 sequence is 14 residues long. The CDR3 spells CASSTGTGAREQYF. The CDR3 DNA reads TGTGCCAGCTCAACCGGGACCGGGGCCCGCGAGCAGTACTTC.

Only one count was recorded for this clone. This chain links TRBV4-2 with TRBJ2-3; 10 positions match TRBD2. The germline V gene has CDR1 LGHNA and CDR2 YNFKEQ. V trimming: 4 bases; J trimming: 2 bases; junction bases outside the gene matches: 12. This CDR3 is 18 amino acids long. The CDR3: CASSLGLAGGFVTDTQYF. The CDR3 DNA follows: TGTGCCAGCAGCCTAGGGTTAGCGGGAGGTTTTGTCACAGATACGCAGTATTTT.

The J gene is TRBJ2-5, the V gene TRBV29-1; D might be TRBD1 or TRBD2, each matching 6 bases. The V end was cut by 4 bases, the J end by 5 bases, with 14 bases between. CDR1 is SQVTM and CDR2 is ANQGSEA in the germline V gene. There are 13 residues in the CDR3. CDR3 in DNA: TGCAGCGTTGGGATGGGGGGCGGGGAGACCCAGTACTTC. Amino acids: CSVGMGGGETQYF.

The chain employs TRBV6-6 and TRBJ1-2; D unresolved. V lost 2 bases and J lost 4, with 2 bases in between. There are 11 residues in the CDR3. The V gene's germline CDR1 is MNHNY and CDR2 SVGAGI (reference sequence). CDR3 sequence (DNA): TGTGCCAGCAGTTACGGCTATGGCTACACCTTC. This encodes CASSYGYGYTF.

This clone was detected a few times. CDR3 region: CASTIWDFSYNEQFF. CDR3 in DNA: TGTGCCAGCACCATTTGGGACTTTTCCTACAATGAGCAGTTCTTC. This chain links TRBV6-1 with TRBJ2-1; a weak D match, TRBD2 (6 bases). This CDR3 is built from 15 residues. In germline, CDR1 is MNHNS, CDR2 SASEGT. Trimming took 7 bases from V and 1 from J, leaving 14 bases between them.

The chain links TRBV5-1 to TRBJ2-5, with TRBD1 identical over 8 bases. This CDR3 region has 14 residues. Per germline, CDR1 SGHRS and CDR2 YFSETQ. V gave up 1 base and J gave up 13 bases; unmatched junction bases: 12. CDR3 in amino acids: CASSLMDGRGRRYF. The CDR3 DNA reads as TGCGCCAGCAGCTTGATGGACGGCAGGGGGCGCCGGTACTTC.

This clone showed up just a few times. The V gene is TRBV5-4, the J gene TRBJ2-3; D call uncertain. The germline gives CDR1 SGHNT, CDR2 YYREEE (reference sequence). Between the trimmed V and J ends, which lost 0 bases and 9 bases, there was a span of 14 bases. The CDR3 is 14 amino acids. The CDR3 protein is CASSLGLSPWTQYF. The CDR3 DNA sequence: TGTGCCAGCAGCTTGGGGCTATCCCCATGGACGCAGTATTTT.

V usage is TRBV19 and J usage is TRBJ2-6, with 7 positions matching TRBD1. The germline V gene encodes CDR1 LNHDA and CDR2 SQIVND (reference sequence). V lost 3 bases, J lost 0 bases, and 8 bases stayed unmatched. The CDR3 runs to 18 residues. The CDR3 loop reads CASSIRAQGDSGANVLTF. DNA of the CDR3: TGTGCCAGTAGTATTCGGGCGCAGGGGGACTCTGGGGCCAACGTCCTGACTTTC.

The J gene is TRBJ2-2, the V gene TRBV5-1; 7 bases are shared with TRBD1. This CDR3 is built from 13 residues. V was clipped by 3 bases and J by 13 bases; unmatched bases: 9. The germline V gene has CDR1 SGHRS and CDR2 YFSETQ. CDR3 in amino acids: CASSSLQGKALFF. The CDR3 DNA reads TGCGCCAGCAGCTCCTTACAGGGGAAGGCGCTGTTTTTT. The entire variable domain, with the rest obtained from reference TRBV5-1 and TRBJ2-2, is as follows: KAGVTQTPRYLIKTRGQQVTLSCSPISGHRSVSWYQQTPGQGLQFLFEYFSETQRNKGNFPGRFSGRQFSNSRSEMNVSTLELGDSALYLCASSSLQGKALFFGEGSRLTVL.

The CDR3 region is CASKNEPYNQPQHF. The CDR3 DNA reads TGTGCCAGTAAAAATGAACCGTACAATCAGCCCCAGCATTTT. This chain joins TRBV19 and TRBJ1-5; D not resolved. The V end lost 7 bases, the J end lost 3 bases, and 13 bases lay between the germline ends. The CDR3 is 14 residues long. Germline CDR1 reads LNHDA; CDR2 reads SQIVND (reference sequence).

The CDR3, as DNA: TGTGCCAGCAGTTACATTCGTCCGGGAAGCGGGGAGGGCTACACCTTC. Translation: CASSYIRPGSGEGYTF. V and J are TRBV6-6 and TRBJ1-2, with D unclear. V was shortened by 2 bases and J by 8 bases, with 21 bases between the two germline ends. The CDR3 loop spans 16 amino acids. CDR1 is MNHNY and CDR2 is SVGAGI in the germline V gene (reference sequence).

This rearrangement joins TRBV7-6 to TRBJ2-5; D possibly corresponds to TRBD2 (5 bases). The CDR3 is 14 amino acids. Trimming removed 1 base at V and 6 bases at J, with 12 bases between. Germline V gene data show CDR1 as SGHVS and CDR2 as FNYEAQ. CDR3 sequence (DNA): TGTGCCAGCAGCTTAGTTGAGGGTTGGCAGACCCAGTACTTC. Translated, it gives CASSLVEGWQTQYF. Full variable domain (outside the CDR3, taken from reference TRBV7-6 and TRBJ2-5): GAGVSQSPRYKVTKRGQDVALRCDPISGHVSLYWYRQALGQGPEFLTYFNYEAQQDKSGLPNDRFSAERPEGSISTLTIQRTEQRDSAMYRCASSLVEGWQTQYFGPGTRLLVL.